The 24 T cell receptor beta chains below all came from one sample that was sequenced in a study of metastatic and nonmetastatic thyroid tumors. From the PCR reads, TCRdb re-called clones with MiXCR. The table records 72,000 or so clones, roughly a sixth of them present only once. Before thyroid surgery, none of the patients had received any treatment. Sample: blood. The source is a female donor with papillary thyroid cancer or a benign thyroid nodule (not recorded which). Some clones in this sample may be carry-over from other donors' samples.

The table lists this clone with many counts. V is TRBV27 and J is TRBJ2-2, with D perhaps TRBD2 (5 bases). V lost 4 bases and J 1 base, leaving 10 bases between the germline ends. The length of the CDR3 is 15 residues. Germline V gives CDR1 MNHEY, CDR2 SMNVEV (reference sequence). The CDR3 reads CASSSPGKNTGELFF. The DNA for the CDR3 is TGTGCCAGCAGTTCCCCCGGGAAGAACACCGGGGAGCTGTTTTTT.

V usage is TRBV2 and J usage is TRBJ2-7, with no clear D. The CDR3 has 15 residues. The germline gives CDR1 SNHLY, CDR2 FYNNEI. V was clipped by 4 bases and J by 0 bases, with 13 bases between them. DNA for the CDR3: TGTGCCAGCAGTGGTGGCGGTTTCCCCTCCTACGAGCAGTACTTC. Its protein is CASSGGGFPSYEQYF.

In its sample, this clone was seen a few times. The chain recombines TRBV28 with TRBJ1-2; 8 bases fit TRBD1. The V gene's germline CDR1 is MDHEN and CDR2 SYDVKM. J gave up 6 bases and V 8 bases, and 8 bases lay outside the gene matches. The CDR3 is 13 amino acids. CDR3: CASRPPGGNGYTF. Here the CDR3 DNA reads TGTGCCAGCCGGCCGCCAGGGGGCAATGGCTACACCTTC.

This clone was seen many times. This chain connects TRBV6-2 or TRBV6-3 to TRBJ2-1, with 10 bases lining up with TRBD2. Trimming removed 2 bases from V and 0 bases from J; junction bases left unmatched: 4. This CDR3 has 17 amino acids. Germline lookup yields CDR1 MNHEY and CDR2 SVGEGT. CDR3 nucleotide sequence: TGTGCCAGCAGTTACCTAGCGGGGGCCGCCTCCTACAATGAGCAGTTCTTC. Translated: CASSYLAGAASYNEQFF.

This clone was detected many times. The rearrangement joins TRBV20-1 to TRBJ2-7; TRBD2 matches 9 bases. CDR3 length: 14 residues. The V gene end was trimmed by 0 bases and the J gene end by 4 bases; junction bases not matched to a gene: 4. Per germline, CDR1 DFQATT and CDR2 SNEGSKA (reference sequence). The CDR3 nucleotides read TGCAGTGCTAGAGACTTTAGCGGGGGTTACGAGCAGTACTTC. As protein: CSARDFSGGYEQYF.

This clone was recorded at least ten times. V is TRBV27 and J is TRBJ1-5; no clear D gene. The V gene lost 2 bases and the J gene lost 4 bases, with 6 bases spanning the gap. Germline CDR1 MNHEY, CDR2 SMNVEV (reference sequence). The CDR3 runs 13 residues. Here the CDR3 reads CASSLVVNQPQHF. Here the CDR3 DNA reads TGTGCCAGCAGTTTAGTTGTGAATCAGCCCCAGCATTTT.

This clone showed up just a few times. The CDR3 coding sequence is TGTGCCAGCAGTCAGACTAGCGCCGGGGAGACCCAGTACTTC. Encoded protein: CASSQTSAGETQYF. J is TRBJ2-5 and V is TRBV12-3 or TRBV12-4; 8 nucleotides agree with TRBD2. The trim removed 5 bases at V and 5 bases at J, leaving 7 bases unmatched. There are 14 residues in the CDR3.

This clone has a handful of counts. This sequence joins TRBV6-1 and TRBJ2-1; D call uncertain. The CDR3 consists of 14 residues. V gave up 5 bases and J gave up 8 bases, with 16 bases separating them. Per germline, CDR1 MNHNS and CDR2 SASEGT. The CDR3 nucleotides are TGTGCCAGCAGTCCCGGGTCCCGGGCGGATGAGCAGTTCTTC. The encoded protein is CASSPGSRADEQFF.

This clone was seen ten or more times. The chain combines TRBV3-1 with TRBJ2-7; D uncertain. Trimming shortened V by 1 base and J by 0 bases, and 4 bases separated the two germline ends. The germline gives CDR1 LGHDT, CDR2 YNNKEL (reference sequence). CDR3 length: 13 amino acids. CDR3 in amino acids: CASSQVNSYEQYF. CDR3 bases: TGTGCCAGCAGCCAAGTGAACTCCTACGAGCAGTACTTC.

The gene calls are TRBV12-3 or TRBV12-4 and TRBJ1-1; D perhaps matches TRBD1 (5 bases). CDR3 length equals 14 residues. Deletions cut 4 bases from V and 4 bases from J, with 13 bases between. The DNA for the CDR3 is TGTGCCAGCAGTTGGGACGGCGAGGGCACTGAAGCTTTCTTT. Residues: CASSWDGEGTEAFF.

This clone was found many times. This chain connects TRBV19 to TRBJ2-3; 7 nucleotides match TRBD1. Trimming at V came to 4 bases and at J to 5 bases, leaving 9 bases not matched to a gene. Per germline, CDR1 LNHDA and CDR2 SQIVND (reference sequence). This CDR3 has 15 amino acids. The CDR3 reads CASSTNTGEGDTQYF. The CDR3 region has the DNA TGTGCCAGTAGTACCAATACAGGGGAAGGAGATACGCAGTATTTT.

The rearrangement links TRBV4-1 to TRBJ2-5, with 9 positions matching TRBD1. CDR1 is MGHRA and CDR2 is YSYEKL in the germline V gene. The CDR3 sequence is 16 residues long. V was pared by 5 bases and J by 1 base, with 8 bases of the junction left unmatched. DNA for the CDR3: TGCGCCAGCAGCACCGGGACAGGGTTTTCCCAAGAGACCCAGTACTTC. It codes for CASSTGTGFSQETQYF.

This clone was observed a few times. No conserved phenylalanine or tryptophan is present at the end of the CDR3, so a read error is the likely explanation. V and J are TRBV24-1 and TRBJ2-7, with D uncertain. This CDR3 is built from 13 residues. Trimming cost V 2 bases and J 4 bases, with 8 bases left between them. The germline gives CDR1 KGHDR, CDR2 SFDVKD. The CDR3 bases are TGTGCCACCAGTGATTACATGGGGTACGAGCAGTACCTC. Amino acid sequence: CATSDYMGYEQYL.

This clone was recorded at least ten times. The genes are TRBV10-3 and TRBJ2-3; 11 bases are shared with TRBD2. Per germline, CDR1 ENHRY and CDR2 SYGVKD. The junction had 3 bases not matched to a gene; V was cut back by 6 bases and J by 4 bases. This CDR3 comprises 14 residues. In DNA form, the CDR3 reads TGTGCCATCAGCTCACTAGCGGGAGCAGATACGCAGTATTTT. Protein sequence: CAISSLAGADTQYF.

This clone was seen more than once but under ten times. This CDR3 reads CASSEFRQGARYEQYF. CDR3 in DNA: TGTGCCAGCAGTGAATTCCGGCAGGGGGCTCGGTACGAGCAGTACTTC. The chain has TRBV6-1 and TRBJ2-7, with 8 bases aligning to TRBD1. V shed 2 bases, J shed 4 bases, and the junction held 10 bases outside the gene matches. The CDR3 spans 16 residues. Germline V CDR1 and CDR2: MNHNS, SASEGT.

This clone came up many times. This chain uses TRBV12-3 or TRBV12-4 with TRBJ1-2, with D unclear. Deletions cut 6 bases from V and 8 bases from J, with 19 bases between. CDR3 size: 14 residues. This chain's CDR3 is CASRSTGLGKGYTF. The CDR3 DNA is TGTGCCAGCAGGTCGACCGGACTGGGAAAGGGCTACACCTTC.

This clone has more than one count but fewer than ten. The germline gene is not matched at one end of the junction; a read error may be the cause. The chain has TRBV19 and TRBJ2-5; D is unclear. Germline-derived CDR1 and CDR2 are LNHDA and SQIVND (reference sequence). The CDR3 is 11 residues long. The DNA for the CDR3 is TGTGCCAGTAGTATAGGAGAGGCCCAGTACTTC. Amino acids: CASSIGEAQYF.

This clone has at least ten counts. The chain recombines TRBV7-8 with TRBJ2-7; possible D gene TRBD2, 6 bases. The CDR3 contains 15 residues. The V and J ends lost 2 bases and 0 bases respectively, with 11 bases between them. Germline V gene lookup returns CDR1 SGHVS and CDR2 FQNEAQ. CDR3 nucleotides: TGTGCCAGCAGCTTATTTGGGGGGTCCTCCTACGAGCAGTACTTC. Translated, it gives CASSLFGGSSYEQYF.

The sample holds many counts of this clone. The V call is TRBV19, the J call TRBJ2-6; the D gene is possibly TRBD2 (5 bases). This CDR3 contains 14 residues. Trimming took 4 bases from V and 11 from J, leaving 15 bases between them. Germline V gene lookup returns CDR1 LNHDA and CDR2 SQIVND (reference sequence). CDR3 amino acids: CASSSSGNWDVLTF. DNA for the CDR3: TGTGCCAGTAGTAGCTCGGGAAACTGGGACGTCCTGACTTTC.

This CDR3 reads CASSVDGGFNQPQHF. The CDR3 DNA sequence: TGTGCCAGCAGCGTAGATGGGGGATTCAATCAGCCCCAGCATTTT. The V gene is TRBV9, the J gene TRBJ1-5, with a possible D match to TRBD1 (5 bases). Germline loops: CDR1 SGDLS, CDR2 YYNGEE. The V end lost 0 bases, the J end lost 3 bases, and 10 bases lay between the germline ends. This CDR3 is 15 amino acids long.

Many counts were recorded for this clone. This chain uses TRBV10-3 with TRBJ2-3; 7 positions match TRBD1. The germline gives CDR1 ENHRY, CDR2 SYGVKD. J lost 0 bases, V lost 0 bases, and 9 bases had no gene match. The CDR3 is 18 residues long. The CDR3 region is CAISESRFRDSSTDTQYF. The DNA of the CDR3 is TGTGCCATCAGTGAGTCGAGGTTTCGGGACAGCAGCACAGATACGCAGTATTTT.

In its sample, this clone was seen many times. The CDR3: CASSQLGDDDQPQHF. In nucleotides, the CDR3 is TGCGCCAGCAGCCAGTTGGGGGATGACGATCAGCCCCAGCATTTT. This chain uses TRBV4-1 with TRBJ1-5, with D possibly matching TRBD1 (5 bases). From germline, CDR1 is MGHRA and CDR2 YSYEKL. Trimming shortened V by 3 bases and J by 5 bases, and 14 bases separated the two germline ends. The CDR3 length is 15 residues.

This clone was seen repeatedly, ten times or more. The J gene is TRBJ2-2, the V gene TRBV20-1; TRBD1 might be the D (6 bases). The germline V gene has CDR1 DFQATT and CDR2 SNEGSKA (reference sequence). The germline V and J ends were trimmed by 2 bases and 2 bases, with 15 bases remaining between them. The CDR3 length is 16 residues. CDR3 sequence reads: CSARPPPGHNTGELFF. CDR3 bases: TGCAGTGCTAGACCTCCTCCGGGACACAACACCGGGGAGCTGTTTTTT.

The CDR3 loop reads CAISESGRTYEQYF. The DNA for the CDR3 is TGTGCCATCAGTGAGTCCGGCAGAACCTACGAGCAGTACTTC. The rearrangement links TRBV10-3 to TRBJ2-7, with unresolved D. The CDR3 runs to 14 residues. The germline V gene encodes CDR1 ENHRY and CDR2 SYGVKD. Trimming removed 0 bases from V and 2 bases from J, with 8 bases in between.